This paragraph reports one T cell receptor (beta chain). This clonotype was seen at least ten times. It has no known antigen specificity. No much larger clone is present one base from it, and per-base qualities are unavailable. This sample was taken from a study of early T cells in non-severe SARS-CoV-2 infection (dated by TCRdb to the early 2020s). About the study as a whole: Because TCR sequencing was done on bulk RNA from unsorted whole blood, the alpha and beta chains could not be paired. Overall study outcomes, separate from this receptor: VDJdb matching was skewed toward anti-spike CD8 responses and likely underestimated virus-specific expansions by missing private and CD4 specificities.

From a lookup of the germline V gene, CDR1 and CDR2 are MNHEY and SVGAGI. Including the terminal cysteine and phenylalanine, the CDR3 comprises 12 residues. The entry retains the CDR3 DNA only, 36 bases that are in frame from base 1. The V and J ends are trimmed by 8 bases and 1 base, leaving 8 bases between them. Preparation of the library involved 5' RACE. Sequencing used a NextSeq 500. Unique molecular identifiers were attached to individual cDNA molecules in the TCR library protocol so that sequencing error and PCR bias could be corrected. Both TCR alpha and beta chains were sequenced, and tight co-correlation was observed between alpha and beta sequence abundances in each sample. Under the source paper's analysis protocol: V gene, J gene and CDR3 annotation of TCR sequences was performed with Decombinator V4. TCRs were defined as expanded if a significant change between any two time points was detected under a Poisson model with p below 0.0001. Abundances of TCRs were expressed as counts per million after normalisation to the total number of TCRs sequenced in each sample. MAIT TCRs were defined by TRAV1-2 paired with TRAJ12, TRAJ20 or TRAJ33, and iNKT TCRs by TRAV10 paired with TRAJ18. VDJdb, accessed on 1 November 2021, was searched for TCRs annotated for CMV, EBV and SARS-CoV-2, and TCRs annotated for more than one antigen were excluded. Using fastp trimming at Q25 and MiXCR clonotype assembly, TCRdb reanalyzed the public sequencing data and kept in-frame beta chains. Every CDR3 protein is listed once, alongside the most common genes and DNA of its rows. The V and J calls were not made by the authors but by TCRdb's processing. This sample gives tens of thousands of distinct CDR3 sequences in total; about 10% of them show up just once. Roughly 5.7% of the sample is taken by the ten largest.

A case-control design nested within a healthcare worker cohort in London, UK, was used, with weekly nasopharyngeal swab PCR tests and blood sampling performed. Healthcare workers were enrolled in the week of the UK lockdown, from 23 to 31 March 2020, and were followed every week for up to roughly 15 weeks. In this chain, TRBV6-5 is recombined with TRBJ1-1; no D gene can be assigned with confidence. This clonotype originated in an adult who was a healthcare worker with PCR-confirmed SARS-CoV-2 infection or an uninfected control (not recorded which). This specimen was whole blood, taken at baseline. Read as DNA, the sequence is TGTGCCAGCCGCGGGAGGAACACTGAAGCTTTCTTT. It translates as CASRGRNTEAFF.